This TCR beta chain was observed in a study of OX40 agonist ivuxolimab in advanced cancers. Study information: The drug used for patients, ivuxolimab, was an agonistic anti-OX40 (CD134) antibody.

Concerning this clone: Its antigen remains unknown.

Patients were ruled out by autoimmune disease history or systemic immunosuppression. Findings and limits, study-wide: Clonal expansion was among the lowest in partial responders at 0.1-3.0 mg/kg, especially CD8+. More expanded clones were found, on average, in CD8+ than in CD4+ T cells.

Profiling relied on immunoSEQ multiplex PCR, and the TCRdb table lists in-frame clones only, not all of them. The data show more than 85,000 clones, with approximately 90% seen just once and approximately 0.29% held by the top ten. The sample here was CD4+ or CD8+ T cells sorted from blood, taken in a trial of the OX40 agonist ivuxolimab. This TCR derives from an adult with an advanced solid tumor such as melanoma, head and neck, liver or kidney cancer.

CDR3 sequence: CASSSTGRAYEQYF. The DNA of the CDR3 is TGTGCCAGCAGCTCGACAGGGAGGGCCTACGAGCAGTACTTC. The chain employs TRBV11-1 and TRBJ2-7; either TRBD1 or TRBD2 may supply D (7 bases each). CDR3 length equals 14 residues. V gave up 4 bases and J gave up 2 bases, with 12 bases separating them. In germline, CDR1 is SGHAT, CDR2 FQDESV (reference sequence).